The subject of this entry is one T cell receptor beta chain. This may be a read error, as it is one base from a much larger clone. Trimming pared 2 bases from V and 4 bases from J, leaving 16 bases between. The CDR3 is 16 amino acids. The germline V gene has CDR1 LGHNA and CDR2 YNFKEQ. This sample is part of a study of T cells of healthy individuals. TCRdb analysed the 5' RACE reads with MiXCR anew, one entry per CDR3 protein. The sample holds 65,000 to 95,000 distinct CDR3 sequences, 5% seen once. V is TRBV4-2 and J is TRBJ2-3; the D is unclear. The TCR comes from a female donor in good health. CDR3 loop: CASSQLWASTSDTQYF. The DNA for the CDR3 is TGTGCCAGCAGCCAACTTTGGGCCTCCACCTCAGATACGCAGTATTTT.